The 20 T cell receptor beta chains in this list originate from one sample, sequenced in a study of T cell clonotyping in hematopoietic cell transplantation. The time point here: recipient sample about 28 days before transplant, after cytoreduction. Measured with immunoSEQ multiplex PCR; TCRdb has only the in-frame clones, and not every one. The data show tens of thousands of clones, with around 84% seen just once and about 6.1% held by the top ten. The sample here was peripheral blood mononuclear cells, taken before stem cell transplant. The receptors originated from a man between 60 and 70 years old with biphenotypic leukemia. Some clones in this sample may be carry-over from other donors' samples.

V is TRBV11-1 and J is TRBJ2-7; TRBD1 is a possible D gene (5 bases). The CDR3 extends over 14 amino acids. Germline V lookup: CDR1 SGHAT, CDR2 FQDESV (reference sequence). V was pared by 2 bases and J by 1 base, with 9 bases between. Here the CDR3 reads CASSLMGQSYEQYF. CDR3 bases: TGTGCCAGCAGCTTAATGGGGCAGTCCTACGAGCAGTACTTC.

The chain recombines TRBV5-4 with TRBJ2-1; D tentatively reads TRBD1 or TRBD2 (5 bases each). The CDR3 covers 14 residues. The V gene lost 4 bases and the J gene lost 1 base, with 9 bases spanning the gap. The germline V gene has CDR1 SGHNT and CDR2 YYREEE (reference sequence). DNA of the CDR3: TGTGCCAGCAGCCTCGGGGCGTCCTACAATGAGCAGTTCTTC. This translates into CASSLGASYNEQFF. Variable domain in full (rest from reference TRBV5-4 and TRBJ2-1): ETGVTQSPTHLIKTRGQQVTLRCSSQSGHNTVSWYQQALGQGPQFIFQYYREEENGRGNFPPRFSGLQFPNYSSELNVNALELDDSALYLCASSLGASYNEQFFGPGTRLTVL.

Details on this clone: The junction departs from the called germline gene at one end, perhaps through a read error. This chain uses TRBV2 with TRBJ2-7; D is undetermined. This CDR3 is built from 14 residues. The germline V gene encodes CDR1 SNHLY and CDR2 FYNNEI. CDR3 in amino acids: CASRQGPNSHEQYF. CDR3 sequence (DNA): TGTGCCAGCAGACAAGGACCCAACTCCCACGAGCAGTACTTC.

This clone was counted a few times. The chain recombines TRBV7-2 with TRBJ2-7; 8 nucleotides align to TRBD2. Germline CDR1 SGHTA, CDR2 FQGNSA. Trimming took 2 bases from V and 0 from J; bases not matched to a gene: 3. The CDR3 extends over 15 amino acids. The CDR3: CASSLSGGLSYEQYF. The CDR3 DNA sequence: TGTGCCAGCAGCTTAAGCGGGGGCCTCTCCTACGAGCAGTACTTC.

This chain joins TRBV10-3 and TRBJ2-7; possibly TRBD1 for D (6 bases). This CDR3 is built from 14 residues. Germline values: CDR1 ENHRY, CDR2 SYGVKD. The germline V and J ends were trimmed by 9 bases and 4 bases, with 19 bases remaining between them. CDR3 nucleotide sequence: TGTGCCATGGCAGCGACAGGTCAGATATACGAGCAGTACTTC. Encoded protein: CAMAATGQIYEQYF.

This clone was seen a few times. The chain is built from TRBV30 and TRBJ1-1; the D is unclear. CDR3 length equals 12 residues. Trimming stripped 5 bases from V and 4 bases from J, with 11 bases between. Germline CDR1 GTSNPN, CDR2 SVGIG (reference sequence). CDR3 bases: TGTGCCTGGGCCGGTTTTGGCACTGAAGCTTTCTTT. Translated, it gives CAWAGFGTEAFF.

The chain uses TRBV10-3 and TRBJ2-1; tentatively, D is TRBD2 (6 bases). The ends were cut back, 4 bases at V and 8 bases at J, with 12 bases in the middle. Germline V CDR1 and CDR2: ENHRY, SYGVKD. This CDR3 has 13 residues. The CDR3 nucleotides are TGTGCCATCAGTGTAACGGGGGACGATGAGCAGTTCTTC. Protein: CAISVTGDDEQFF.

The chain recombines TRBV7-9 with TRBJ1-1; D is ambiguous. Trimming removed 1 base from V and 4 bases from J, with 10 bases in between. This CDR3 spans 14 amino acids. Per the germline V gene, CDR1 is SEHNR and CDR2 is FQNEAQ (reference sequence). The CDR3 nucleotides are TGTGCCAGCAGCTTAGTGCAGGTAGCCACTGAAGCTTTCTTT. Translating gives CASSLVQVATEAFF.

The chain recombines TRBV29-1 with TRBJ2-1; D unclear. The V end was cut by 1 base, the J end by 12 bases, with 10 bases between. Per the germline V gene, CDR1 is SQVTM and CDR2 is ANQGSEA. This CDR3 spans 11 amino acids. CDR3 sequence (DNA): TGCAGCGTTGAAGTTCCCAAGGGGCAGTTCTTC. Amino acids: CSVEVPKGQFF.

This sequence joins TRBV30 and TRBJ2-5; D unresolved. Between the trimmed V and J ends, which lost 2 bases and 1 base, there was a span of 11 bases. This CDR3 is 14 amino acids long. CDR1 and CDR2 (germline): GTSNPN, SVGIG (reference sequence). This chain's CDR3 is CAWSIDSVQETQYF. CDR3 nucleotides: TGTGCCTGGAGTATTGACTCAGTCCAAGAGACCCAGTACTTC. Filled out from reference TRBV30 and TRBJ2-5, the complete variable domain reads SQTIHQWPATLVQPVGSPLSLECTVEGTSNPNLYWYRQAAGRGLQLLFYSVGIGQISSEVPQNLSASRPQDRQFILSSKKLLLSDSGFYLCAWSIDSVQETQYFGPGTRLLVL.

This chain links TRBV5-5 with TRBJ2-7; D unclear. Germline V gives CDR1 SGHKS, CDR2 YYEKEE (reference sequence). The V and J ends lost 4 bases and 5 bases respectively, with 13 bases between them. This CDR3 is 13 amino acids long. The CDR3 nucleotides are TGTGCCAGCAGCGTTCCACGGCGAAACGAGCAGTACTTC. Its translation is CASSVPRRNEQYF.

This chain links TRBV5-1 with TRBJ1-5; possible D gene TRBD1, 5 bases. Germline CDR1 reads SGHRS; CDR2 reads YFSETQ. The CDR3 runs 15 residues. Trimming removed 1 base at V and 5 bases at J, with 13 bases between. The CDR3 DNA follows: TGCGCCAGCAGCTTGTCGGGGGACCCCCATCAGCCCCAGCATTTT. It encodes CASSLSGDPHQPQHF.

The genes are TRBV4-1 and TRBJ1-2, with D unclear. Germline V lookup: CDR1 MGHRA, CDR2 YSYEKL. Between the trimmed V and J ends, which lost 2 bases and 3 bases, there was a span of 10 bases. This CDR3 spans 14 amino acids. Written as DNA, the CDR3 is TGCGCCAGCAGCCAATTAACCGGTGACTATGGCTACACCTTC. Its protein product is CASSQLTGDYGYTF.

The table lists this clone with a few counts. The chain combines TRBV11-2 with TRBJ1-5; no clear D gene. Trimming cost V 1 base and J 3 bases, with 4 bases left between them. The CDR3 is 13 amino acids. Germline lookup yields CDR1 SGHAT and CDR2 FQNNGV. The CDR3 is CASSLGVNQPQHF. The CDR3 coding sequence is TGTGCCAGCAGCTTAGGGGTCAATCAGCCCCAGCATTTT.

This clone was observed a single time. The J gene is TRBJ1-1, the V gene TRBV2; perhaps TRBD1 as D (5 bases). Germline V gives CDR1 SNHLY, CDR2 FYNNEI. The length of the CDR3 is 12 residues. V was trimmed by 6 bases and J by 11 bases, leaving 16 bases between them. Here the CDR3 reads CASSRDYGIAFF. CDR3 DNA sequence: TGTGCCAGCAGCCGGGACTACGGGATCGCTTTCTTT.

V usage is TRBV27 and J usage is TRBJ2-1; the match to TRBD1 covers 7 bases. The CDR3 length is 16 residues. Germline loops: CDR1 MNHEY, CDR2 SMNVEV (reference sequence). The trim removed 4 bases at V and 4 bases at J, leaving 10 bases unmatched. The CDR3 coding sequence is TGTGCCAGCAGTTCCCCGGCAGGGGGAAATTACAATGAGCAGTTCTTC. Protein sequence: CASSSPAGGNYNEQFF.

The chain uses TRBV28 and TRBJ2-7; 7 bases are shared with TRBD2. The CDR3 spans 15 residues. The V gene's germline CDR1 is MDHEN and CDR2 SYDVKM. With V trimmed by 7 bases and J by 0 bases, 9 bases remained unmatched. CDR3 sequence reads: CASIGRGGSSYEQYF. In DNA, the CDR3 is TGTGCCAGCATCGGGCGAGGCGGGAGCTCCTACGAGCAGTACTTC. Based on the CDR3 plus reference TRBV28 and TRBJ2-7, the full variable domain is DVKVTQSSRYLVKRTGEKVFLECVQDMDHENMFWYRQDPGLGLRLIYFSYDVKMKEKGDIPEGYSVSREKKERFSLILESASTNQTSMYLCASIGRGGSSYEQYFGPGTRLTVT.

The rearrangement joins TRBV5-4 to TRBJ2-5; the match to TRBD2 covers 11 bases. In germline, CDR1 is SGHNT, CDR2 YYREEE (reference sequence). V lost 4 bases and J lost 1; bases outside the gene matches: 6. The CDR3 is 16 residues long. The DNA for the CDR3 is TGTGCCAGCAGCCGGCCCGGGACTAGCGGCCAAGAGACCCAGTACTTC. It codes for CASSRPGTSGQETQYF.

The chain carries TRBV7-2 and TRBJ2-5; TRBD1 matches 11 bases. Trimming at V came to 5 bases and at J to 5 bases, leaving 7 bases not matched to a gene. The CDR3 runs to 15 residues. Germline V lookup: CDR1 SGHTA, CDR2 FQGNSA. DNA for the CDR3: TGTGCCAGCAGCAGAGGGACAGGGGGTTTTGAGACCCAGTACTTC. It codes for CASSRGTGGFETQYF.

The chain joins TRBV5-3 to TRBJ1-5; 7 bases are shared with TRBD1. TRBV5-3 is placed among ORFs of uncertain function. J was trimmed by 3 bases and V by 3 bases; bases with no gene match: 9. The CDR3 consists of 16 residues. The CDR3 sequence: CARSSDRAGVNQPQHF. The CDR3 DNA is TGTGCCAGAAGCTCAGACAGGGCTGGGGTCAATCAGCCCCAGCATTTT.